This T cell receptor beta chain was recovered during a study of regulatory T cells in long-lasting Graves disease. Arm-PCR of CDR3 regions and iRepertoire HTBI primers were used to build TCR beta libraries. MiXCR, run by TCRdb on the multiplex PCR reads, gives a single entry per CDR3 protein. The table has some 450,000 distinct CDR3 sequences, approximately 16% seen once. This clonotype was recorded a few times. Germline assignment: CDR1 SGHAT and CDR2 FQNNGV. After removal of 4 bases from V and 1 base from J, the junction contained 2 bases not matched to a gene. The CDR3 consists of 16 residues. Indicated time point: newly diagnosed GD, antithyroid drugs for less than 3 months. PBMC-derived RNA was used for the TCR library. The sample was also reused in another study, on T cells in Graves' hyperthyroidism and ophthalmopathy. That source notes: Blood also carried most thyroid clonotypes expanded above 0.001.

The chain links TRBV11-2 to TRBJ1-5, with TRBD1 matching 12 bases. This sequence originates from a woman aged 25 to 39 with Graves disease. Sequencing used peripheral blood mononuclear cells (PBMCs), obtained at new diagnosis, from a patient treated with antithyroid drugs. CDR3 nucleotides: TGTGCCAGCAGCTCGGGACAGGGGGCCAGCAATCAGCCCCAGCATTTT. This gives the protein CASSSGQGASNQPQHF.